This T cell receptor (beta chain) comes out of a study of T cell responses to AZD1222 COVID-19 vaccine. Turning to the study itself: Pooling of second doses given at about 4 or about 12 weeks was done.

In the case of this clone: The antigen remains undetermined.

Study-level results: Only five or six people who got AZD1222 tested seropositive at baseline.

Measured with immunoSEQ multiplex PCR; TCRdb has only the in-frame clones, and not every one. The repertoire holds tens of thousands of clones, with over 75% as singletons. This CDR3 contains 14 residues. Per the germline V gene, CDR1 is MNHEY and CDR2 is SMNVEV (reference sequence). Trimming stripped 7 bases from V and 3 bases from J, with 15 bases between. This rearrangement joins TRBV27 to TRBJ1-2, with D perhaps TRBD1 (5 bases). Sample: peripheral blood, taken on day 0 of AZD1222 vaccination. The TCR was taken from an adult in good health. CDR3 in amino acids: CASKFGGGYYGYTF. DNA of the CDR3: TGTGCCAGCAAATTCGGTGGGGGTTACTATGGCTACACCTTC.